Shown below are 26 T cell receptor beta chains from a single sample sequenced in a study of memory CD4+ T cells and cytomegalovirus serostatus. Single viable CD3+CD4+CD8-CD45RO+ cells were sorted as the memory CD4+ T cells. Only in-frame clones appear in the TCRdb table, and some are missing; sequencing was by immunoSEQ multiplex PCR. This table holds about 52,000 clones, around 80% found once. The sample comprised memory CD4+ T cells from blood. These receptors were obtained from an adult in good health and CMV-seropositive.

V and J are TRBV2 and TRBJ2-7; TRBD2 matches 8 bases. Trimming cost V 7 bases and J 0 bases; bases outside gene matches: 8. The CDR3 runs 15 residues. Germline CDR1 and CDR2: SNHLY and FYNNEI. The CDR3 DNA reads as TGTGCCAGCAACAACCGGGGGGGAGGCTCCTACGAGCAGTACTTC. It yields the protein CASNNRGGGSYEQYF.

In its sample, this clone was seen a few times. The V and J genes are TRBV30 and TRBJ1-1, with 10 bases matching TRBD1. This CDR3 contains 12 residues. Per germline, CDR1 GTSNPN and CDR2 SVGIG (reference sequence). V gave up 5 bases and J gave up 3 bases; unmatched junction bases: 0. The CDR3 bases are TGTGCCTGGGGACAGGGGGACACTGAAGCTTTCTTT. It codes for CAWGQGDTEAFF.

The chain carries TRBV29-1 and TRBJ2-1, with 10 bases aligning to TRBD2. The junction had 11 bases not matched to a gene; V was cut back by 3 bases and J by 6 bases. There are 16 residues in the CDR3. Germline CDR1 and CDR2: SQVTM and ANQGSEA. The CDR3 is CSVDSPSGLASNEQFF. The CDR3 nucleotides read TGCAGCGTTGATTCCCCCTCGGGACTAGCGTCCAATGAGCAGTTCTTC.

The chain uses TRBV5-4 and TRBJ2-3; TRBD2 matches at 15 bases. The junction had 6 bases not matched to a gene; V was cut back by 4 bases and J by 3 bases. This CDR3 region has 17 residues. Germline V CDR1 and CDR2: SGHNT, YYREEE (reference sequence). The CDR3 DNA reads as TGTGCCAGCAGCCCAGGGACTAGCGGGAGGAATACAGATACGCAGTATTTT. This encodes CASSPGTSGRNTDTQYF.

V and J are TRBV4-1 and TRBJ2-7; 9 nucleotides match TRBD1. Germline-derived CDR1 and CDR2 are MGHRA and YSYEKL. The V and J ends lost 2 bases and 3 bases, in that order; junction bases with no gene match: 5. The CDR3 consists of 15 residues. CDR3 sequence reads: CASSQSGQGNYEQYF. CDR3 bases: TGCGCCAGCAGCCAATCGGGACAGGGCAACTACGAGCAGTACTTC.

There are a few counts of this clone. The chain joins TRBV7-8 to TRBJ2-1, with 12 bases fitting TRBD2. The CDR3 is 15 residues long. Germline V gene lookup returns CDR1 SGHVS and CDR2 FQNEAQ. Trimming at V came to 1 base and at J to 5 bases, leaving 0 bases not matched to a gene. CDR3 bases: TGTGCCAGCAGCTTAGGACTAGCGGGGGACAATGAGCAGTTCTTC. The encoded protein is CASSLGLAGDNEQFF.

CDR3 nucleotides: TGTGCCTGGAGAGGGACAGGGGGTGGCTACACCTTC. Its translation is CAWRGTGGGYTF. J is TRBJ1-2 and V is TRBV30; 11 positions agree with TRBD1. The V gene end was trimmed by 3 bases and the J gene end by 7 bases; junction bases not matched to a gene: 1. Germline-derived CDR1 and CDR2 are GTSNPN and SVGIG (reference sequence). The CDR3 runs 12 residues.

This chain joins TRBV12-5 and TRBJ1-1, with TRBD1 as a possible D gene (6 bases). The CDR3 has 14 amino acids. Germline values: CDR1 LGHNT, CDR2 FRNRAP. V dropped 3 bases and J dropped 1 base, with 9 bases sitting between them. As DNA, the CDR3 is TGTGCTAGTGGTTTTCTGGACAGGAACACTGAAGCTTTCTTT. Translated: CASGFLDRNTEAFF.

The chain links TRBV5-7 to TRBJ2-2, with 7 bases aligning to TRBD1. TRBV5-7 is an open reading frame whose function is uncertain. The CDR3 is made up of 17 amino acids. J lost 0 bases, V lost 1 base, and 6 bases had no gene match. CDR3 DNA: TGTGCCAGCAGCTTGTTTTCGGGACAGCCGAACACCGGGGAGCTGTTTTTT. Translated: CASSLFSGQPNTGELFF.

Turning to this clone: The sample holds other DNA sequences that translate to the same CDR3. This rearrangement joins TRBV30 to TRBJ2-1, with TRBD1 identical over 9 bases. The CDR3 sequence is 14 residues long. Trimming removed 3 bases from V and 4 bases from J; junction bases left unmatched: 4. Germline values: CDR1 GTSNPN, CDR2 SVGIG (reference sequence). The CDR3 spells CAWSRTGVYNEQFF. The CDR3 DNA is TGTGCCTGGAGCAGGACAGGGGTTTACAATGAGCAGTTCTTC.

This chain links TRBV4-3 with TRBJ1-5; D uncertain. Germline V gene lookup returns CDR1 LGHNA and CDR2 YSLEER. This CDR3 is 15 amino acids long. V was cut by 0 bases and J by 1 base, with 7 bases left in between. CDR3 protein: CASSQDAGSNQPQHF. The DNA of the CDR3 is TGCGCCAGCAGCCAAGATGCGGGAAGCAATCAGCCCCAGCATTTT.

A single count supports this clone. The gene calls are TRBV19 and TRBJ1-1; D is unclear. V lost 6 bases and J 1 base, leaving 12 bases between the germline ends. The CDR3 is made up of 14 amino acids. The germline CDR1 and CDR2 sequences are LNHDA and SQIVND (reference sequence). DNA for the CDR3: TGTGCCAGTAGGCACCGGGGAGGGAACACTGAAGCTTTCTTT. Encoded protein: CASRHRGGNTEAFF.

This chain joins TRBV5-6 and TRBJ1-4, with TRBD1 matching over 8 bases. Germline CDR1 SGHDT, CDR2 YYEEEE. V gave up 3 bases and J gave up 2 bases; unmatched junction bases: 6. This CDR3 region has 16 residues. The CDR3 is CASSYLWTGTNEKLFF. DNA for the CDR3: TGTGCCAGCAGCTACCTATGGACAGGGACTAATGAAAAACTGTTTTTT.

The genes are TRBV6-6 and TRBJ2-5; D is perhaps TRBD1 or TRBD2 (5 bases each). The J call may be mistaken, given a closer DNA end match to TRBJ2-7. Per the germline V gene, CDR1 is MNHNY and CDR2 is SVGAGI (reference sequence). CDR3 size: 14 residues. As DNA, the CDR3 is TGTGCCAGCAGCCCTGGGACCAGCAACTACGAGCAGTACTTC. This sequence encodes CASSPGTSNYEQYF.

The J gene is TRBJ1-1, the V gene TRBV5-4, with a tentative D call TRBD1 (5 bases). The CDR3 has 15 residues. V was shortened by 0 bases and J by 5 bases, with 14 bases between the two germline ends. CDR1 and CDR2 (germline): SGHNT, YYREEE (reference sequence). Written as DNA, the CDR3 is TGTGCCAGCAGCTTGGTTCAGGGCTCGGGGACTGAAGCTTTCTTT. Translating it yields CASSLVQGSGTEAFF.

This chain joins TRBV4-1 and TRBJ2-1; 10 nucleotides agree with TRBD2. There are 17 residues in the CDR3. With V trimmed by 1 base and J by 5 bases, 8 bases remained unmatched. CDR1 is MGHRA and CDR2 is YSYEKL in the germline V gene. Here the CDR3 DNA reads TGCGCCAGCAGCCAAGCGGGGCGGACTAGCGGAAACAATGAGCAGTTCTTC. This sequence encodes CASSQAGRTSGNNEQFF.

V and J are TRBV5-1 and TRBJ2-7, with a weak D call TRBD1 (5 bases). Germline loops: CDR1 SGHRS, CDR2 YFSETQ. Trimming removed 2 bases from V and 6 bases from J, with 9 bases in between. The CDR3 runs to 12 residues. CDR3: CASSFAGPEQYF. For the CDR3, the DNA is TGCGCCAGCAGCTTCGCAGGGCCCGAGCAGTACTTC.

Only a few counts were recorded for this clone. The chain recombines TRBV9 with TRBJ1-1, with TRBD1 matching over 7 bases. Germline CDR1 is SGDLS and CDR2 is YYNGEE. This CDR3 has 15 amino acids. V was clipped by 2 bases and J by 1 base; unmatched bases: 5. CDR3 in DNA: TGTGCCAGCAGCGTGACCGGGACAGCGAACACTGAAGCTTTCTTT. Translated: CASSVTGTANTEAFF.

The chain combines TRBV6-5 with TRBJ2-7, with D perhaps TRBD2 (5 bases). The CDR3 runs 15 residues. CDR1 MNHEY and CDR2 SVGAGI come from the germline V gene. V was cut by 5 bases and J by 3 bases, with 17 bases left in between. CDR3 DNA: TGTGCCAGCAGTCGACCCCTTGGAAGCGGCTACGAGCAGTACTTC. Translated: CASSRPLGSGYEQYF.

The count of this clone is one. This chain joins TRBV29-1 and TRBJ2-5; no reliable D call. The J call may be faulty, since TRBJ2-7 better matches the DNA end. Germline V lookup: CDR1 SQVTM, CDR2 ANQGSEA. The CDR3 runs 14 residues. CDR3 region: CSVATTQSSYEQYF. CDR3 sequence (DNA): TGCAGCGTTGCCACGACACAGAGCTCCTACGAGCAGTACTTC.

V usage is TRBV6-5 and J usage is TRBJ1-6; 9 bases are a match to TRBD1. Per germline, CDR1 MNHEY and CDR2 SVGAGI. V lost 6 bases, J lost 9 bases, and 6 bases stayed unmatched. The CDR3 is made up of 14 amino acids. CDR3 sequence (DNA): TGTGCCAGCAGCTTTGGGACAGGGACTTCACCCCTCCACTTT. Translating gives CASSFGTGTSPLHF.

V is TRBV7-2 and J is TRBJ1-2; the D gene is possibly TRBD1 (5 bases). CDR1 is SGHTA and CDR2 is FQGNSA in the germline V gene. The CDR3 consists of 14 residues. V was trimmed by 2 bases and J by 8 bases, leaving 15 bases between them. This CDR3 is CASSLLVVQGGYTF. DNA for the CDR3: TGTGCCAGCAGCTTATTGGTGGTGCAGGGCGGCTACACCTTC.

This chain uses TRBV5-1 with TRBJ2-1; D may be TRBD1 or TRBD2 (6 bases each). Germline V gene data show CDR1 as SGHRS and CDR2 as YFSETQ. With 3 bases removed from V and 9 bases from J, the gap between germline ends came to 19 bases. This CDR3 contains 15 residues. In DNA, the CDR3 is TGCGCCAGCAGCTCGGGGGAACTCAGGGGCGGTGAGCAGTTCTTC. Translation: CASSSGELRGGEQFF.

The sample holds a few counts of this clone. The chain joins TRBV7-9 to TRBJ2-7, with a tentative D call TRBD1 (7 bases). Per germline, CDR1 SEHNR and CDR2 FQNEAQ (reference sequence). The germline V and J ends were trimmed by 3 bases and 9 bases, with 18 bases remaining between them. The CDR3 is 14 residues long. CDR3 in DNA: TGTGCCAGCAGCTTTGACAGGGCCGAGGGAGGGCAGTACTTC. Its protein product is CASSFDRAEGGQYF.

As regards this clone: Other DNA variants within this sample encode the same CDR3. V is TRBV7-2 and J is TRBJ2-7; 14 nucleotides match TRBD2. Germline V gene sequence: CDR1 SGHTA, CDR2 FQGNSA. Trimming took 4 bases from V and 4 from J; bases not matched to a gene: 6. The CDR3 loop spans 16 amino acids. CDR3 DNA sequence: TGTGCCAGCAGCTCCAGGACTAGCGGGGGGAGGTACGAGCAGTACTTC. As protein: CASSSRTSGGRYEQYF.

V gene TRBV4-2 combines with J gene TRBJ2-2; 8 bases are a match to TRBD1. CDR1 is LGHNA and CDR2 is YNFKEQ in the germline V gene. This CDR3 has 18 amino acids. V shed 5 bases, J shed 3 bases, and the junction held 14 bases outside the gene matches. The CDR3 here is CASSLRFYPDRDTGELFF. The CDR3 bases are TGTGCCAGCAGCTTGAGGTTTTACCCGGACAGGGACACCGGGGAGCTGTTTTTT.